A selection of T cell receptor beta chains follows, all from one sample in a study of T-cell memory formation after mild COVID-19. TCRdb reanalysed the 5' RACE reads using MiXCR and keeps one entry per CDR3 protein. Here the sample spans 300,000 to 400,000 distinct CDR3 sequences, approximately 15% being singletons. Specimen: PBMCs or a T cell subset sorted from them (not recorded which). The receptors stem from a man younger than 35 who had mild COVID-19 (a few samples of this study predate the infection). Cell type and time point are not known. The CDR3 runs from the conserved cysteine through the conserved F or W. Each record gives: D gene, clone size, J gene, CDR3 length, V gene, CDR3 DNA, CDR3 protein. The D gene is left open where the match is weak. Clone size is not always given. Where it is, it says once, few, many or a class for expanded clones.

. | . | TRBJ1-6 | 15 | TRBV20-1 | TGCAGTGCTAGAGAGGACAGCTCCTATAATTCACCCCTCCACTTT | CSAREDSSYNSPLHF
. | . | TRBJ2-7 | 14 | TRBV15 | TGTGCCACCAGCATAGAGACAGGCCCGTACGAGCAGTACTTC | CATSIETGPYEQYF
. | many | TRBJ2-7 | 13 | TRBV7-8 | TGTGCCAGCAGCTTAGGGGCTGGGTACGAGCAGTACTTC | CASSLGAGYEQYF
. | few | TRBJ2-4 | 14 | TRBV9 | TGTGCCAGCAGCGTAGGGGAGGACAAAAACATTCAGTACTTC | CASSVGEDKNIQYF
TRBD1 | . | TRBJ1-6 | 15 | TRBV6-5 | TGTGCCACCACGAGGGACAGCTCCTATAATTCACCCCTCCACTTT | CATTRDSSYNSPLHF
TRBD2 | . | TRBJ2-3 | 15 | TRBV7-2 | TGTGCCAGCAGTCGGACTAGCAGTCTCCCAGATACGCAGTATTTT | CASSRTSSLPDTQYF
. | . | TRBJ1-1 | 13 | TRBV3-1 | TGTGCCAGCAGCCAAGTAATCCGGGGGAAAGCTTTCTTT | CASSQVIRGKAFF
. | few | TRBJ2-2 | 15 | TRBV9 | TGTGCCAGCAGCGTAGGCAGGTCAGACACCGGGGAGCTGTTTTTT | CASSVGRSDTGELFF
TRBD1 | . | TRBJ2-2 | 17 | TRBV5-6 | TGTGCCAGCAGCTTGGCCGGGCAGGGGGCCTTCACCGGGGAGCTGTTTTTT | CASSLAGQGAFTGELFF
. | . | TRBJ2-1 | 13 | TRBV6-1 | TGTGCCAGCAGTGCCCCGCGCGAAGGCGAGCAGTTCTTC | CASSAPREGEQFF
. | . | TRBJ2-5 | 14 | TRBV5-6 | TGTGCCAGCACTTTGGTTGAGTGGAAAGAGACCCAGTACTTC | CASTLVEWKETQYF
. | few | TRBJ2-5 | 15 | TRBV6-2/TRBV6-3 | TGTGCCAGCAGTTACGGAGGGACTTCCCAAGAGACCCAGTACTTC | CASSYGGTSQETQYF
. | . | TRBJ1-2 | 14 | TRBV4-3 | TGCGCCAGCAGACAACGGGCGACCCTTTATGGCTACACCTTC | CASRQRATLYGYTF
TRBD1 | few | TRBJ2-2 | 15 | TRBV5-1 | TGCGCCAGCAGCTCTGGGACAGGGTATTCCGGGGAGCTGTTTTTT | CASSSGTGYSGELFF
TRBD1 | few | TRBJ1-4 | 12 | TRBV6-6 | TGTGCCAGCAGAGACAGGGATGAAAAACTGTTTTTT | CASRDRDEKLFF
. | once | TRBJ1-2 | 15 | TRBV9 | TGTGCCAGCAGCGATGATAGGGGAGGGAACTATGGCTACACCTTC | CASSDDRGGNYGYTF
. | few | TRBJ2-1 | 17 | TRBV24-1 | TGTGCCACCAGTGATTTGCAAGGGGGGCCCGGCTACAATGAGCAGTTCTTC | CATSDLQGGPGYNEQFF
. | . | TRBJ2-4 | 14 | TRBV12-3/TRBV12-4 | TGTGCCAGCAGTACCTTGGAGGCCAAAAACATTCAGTACTTC | CASSTLEAKNIQYF
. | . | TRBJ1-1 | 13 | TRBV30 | TGTGCCTGGAGTGGCAGCCACATCACTGAAGCTTTCTTT | CAWSGSHITEAFF
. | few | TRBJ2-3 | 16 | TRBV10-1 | TGCGCCAGCAGTGAGTCGAGGGGGGGCCGCCCAGATACGCAGTATTTT | CASSESRGGRPDTQYF
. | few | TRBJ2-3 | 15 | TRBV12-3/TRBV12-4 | TGTGCCAGCAGTTATACGTATGGGGGGTCAGATACGCAGTATTTT | CASSYTYGGSDTQYF
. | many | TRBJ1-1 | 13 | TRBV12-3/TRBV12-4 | TGTGCCAGCAGTTTTTCAGTGAACACTGAAGCTTTCTTT | CASSFSVNTEAFF
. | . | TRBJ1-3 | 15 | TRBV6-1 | TGTGCCAGCAGTGATATACGCAGCTCTGGAAACACCATATATTTT | CASSDIRSSGNTIYF
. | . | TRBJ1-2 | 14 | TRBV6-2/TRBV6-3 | TGTGCCAGCAGTTACGGCGGCGGCAACTATGGCTACACCTTC | CASSYGGGNYGYTF
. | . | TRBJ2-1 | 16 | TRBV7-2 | TGTGCCAGCAGCTTATGGGTTTTGTACGGAGGGAGTGAGCAGTTCTTC | CASSLWVLYGGSEQFF
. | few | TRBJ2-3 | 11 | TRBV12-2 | TGTGCAAGCACCATGGCGGGTTGGCAGTATTTT | CASTMAGWQYF
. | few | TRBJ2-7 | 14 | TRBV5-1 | TGCGCCAGCAGCACCACGCTACCTATAGGGGAGCAGTACTTC | CASSTTLPIGEQYF
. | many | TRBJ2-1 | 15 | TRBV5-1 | TGCGCCAGCAGCTTGGCCACCGGCCCAGGGAATGAGCAGTTCTTC | CASSLATGPGNEQFF
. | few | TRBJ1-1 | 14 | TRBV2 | TGTGCCACCACGTCCCGGGATATGAACACTGAAGCTTTCTTT | CATTSRDMNTEAFF
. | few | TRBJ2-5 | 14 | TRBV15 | TGTGCCACCAGCAGAGACAGGGGCGTCGAGACCCAGTACTTC | CATSRDRGVETQYF
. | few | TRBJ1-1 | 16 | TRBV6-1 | TGTGCCAGCAGGGGCAGGCGCGGCAGTATGAACACTGAAGCTTTCTTT | CASRGRRGSMNTEAFF
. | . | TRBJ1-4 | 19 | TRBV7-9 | TGTGCCAGCAGCGAATGGGACACCCTTAGGGATATAACTAATGAAAAACTGTTTTTT | CASSEWDTLRDITNEKLFF
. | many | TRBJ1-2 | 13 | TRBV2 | TGTGCCAGCAGTGCGGGGGGTGGCTATGGCTACACCTTC | CASSAGGGYGYTF
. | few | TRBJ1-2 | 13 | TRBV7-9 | TGTGCCAGCAGCCCGGCGTCGTCCCGGGGCTACACCTTC | CASSPASSRGYTF
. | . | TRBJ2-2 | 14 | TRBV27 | . | CASSFGGGTGELCF
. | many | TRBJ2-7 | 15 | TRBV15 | TGTGCCACCAGCCCTTTGAGATCAGGGACCTACGAGCAGTACTTC | CATSPLRSGTYEQYF
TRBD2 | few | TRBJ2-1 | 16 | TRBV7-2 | TGTGCCAGCAGCTTACCCGGACTAGCGGCTAACAATGAGCAGTTCTTC | CASSLPGLAANNEQFF
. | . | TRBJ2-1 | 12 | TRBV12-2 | TGTGCAAGTCATGGGGGTTACAATGAGCAGTTCTTC | CASHGGYNEQFF
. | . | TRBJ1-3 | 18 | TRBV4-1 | TGCGCCAGCAGCCAATCCAGGCAGACAGAGTCATCCGGAAACACCATATATTTT | CASSQSRQTESSGNTIYF
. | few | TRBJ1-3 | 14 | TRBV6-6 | TGTGCCAGCAGTTACTTTAACTCTGGAAACACCATATATTTT | CASSYFNSGNTIYF
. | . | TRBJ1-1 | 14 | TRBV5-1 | TGCGCCAGCAGCTCTCTCACTGGGAACACTGAAGCTTTCTTT | CASSSLTGNTEAFF
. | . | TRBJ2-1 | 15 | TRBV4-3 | TGCGCCAGCAGCCAAGAGGTCCCAGGGCTGGGTGAGCAGTTCTTC | CASSQEVPGLGEQFF
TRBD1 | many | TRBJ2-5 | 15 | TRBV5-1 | TGCGCCAGCAGCTTGGGGGACAGGGTTGGAGAGACCCAGTACTTC | CASSLGDRVGETQYF
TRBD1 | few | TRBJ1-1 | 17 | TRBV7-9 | TGTGCCAGCAGCTTAGATCTTTGGGACAGACCGAACACTGAAGCTTTCTTT | CASSLDLWDRPNTEAFF
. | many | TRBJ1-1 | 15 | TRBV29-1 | TGCAGCGTTGGGGCAGGGTGGGGGATGAACACTGAAGCTTTCTTT | CSVGAGWGMNTEAFF
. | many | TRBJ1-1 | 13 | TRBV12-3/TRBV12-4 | TGTGCCAGCAGCCTTCGGGGGGCGACTGAAGCTTTCTTT | CASSLRGATEAFF
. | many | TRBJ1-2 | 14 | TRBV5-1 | TGCGCCAGCAGCTACCCCGCCGGGGACTATGGCTACACCTTC | CASSYPAGDYGYTF
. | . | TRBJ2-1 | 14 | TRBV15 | TGTGCCACCAGCAGAGTTGGACACGGCAATGAGCAGTTCTTC | CATSRVGHGNEQFF
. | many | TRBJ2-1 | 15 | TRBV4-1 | TGCGCCAGCAGCCAAGAGCCTAGAACGTACAATGAGCAGTTCTTC | CASSQEPRTYNEQFF
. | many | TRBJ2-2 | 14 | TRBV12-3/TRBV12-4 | TGTGCCAGCGGCCGAGATTCTAACACCGGGGAGCTGTTTTTT | CASGRDSNTGELFF
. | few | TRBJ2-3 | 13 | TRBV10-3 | TGTGCCATCAGTGAGGCCAGCGCAGATACGCAGTATTTT | CAISEASADTQYF
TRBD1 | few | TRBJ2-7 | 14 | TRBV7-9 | TGTGCCAGCAGACCGGGACAGACCCTCGGGGAGCAGTACTTC | CASRPGQTLGEQYF